The TCR beta chain described here comes from a study of T cell changes during pregnancy in multiple sclerosis. Profiling relied on immunoSEQ multiplex PCR, and the TCRdb table lists in-frame clones only, not all of them. The sample yields about 46,000 clones, around 90% seen once. The ends lost 5 bases at V and 11 bases at J; junction bases unmatched: 14. This CDR3 is 14 amino acids long. Germline CDR1 is SGHAT and CDR2 is FQNNGV. The V gene is TRBV11-2, the J gene TRBJ1-1, with 7 bases that match TRBD1. Source: CD8+ T cells from peripheral blood mononuclear cells, taken in the second trimester of pregnancy. This TCR was sampled from a female donor with multiple sclerosis, enrolled in a pregnancy study. Here the CDR3 DNA reads TGTGCCAGCAGCCACAGGGACAGCCATATTGGGGCTTTCTTT. Residues: CASSHRDSHIGAFF.